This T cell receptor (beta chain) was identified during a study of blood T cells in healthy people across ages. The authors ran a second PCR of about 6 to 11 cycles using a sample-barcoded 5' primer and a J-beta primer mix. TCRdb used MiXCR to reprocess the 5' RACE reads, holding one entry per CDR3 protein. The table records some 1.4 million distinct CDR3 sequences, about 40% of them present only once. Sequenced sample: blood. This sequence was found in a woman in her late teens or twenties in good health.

The CDR3 spells CSPKPDTQYF. CDR3 DNA: TGCAGTCCCAAGCCAGATACGCAGTATTTT. This rearrangement joins TRBV20-1 to TRBJ2-3; D is unresolved. Germline lookup yields CDR1 DFQATT and CDR2 SNEGSKA (reference sequence). This CDR3 region has 10 residues. Deletions cut 8 bases from V and 4 bases from J, with 7 bases between.